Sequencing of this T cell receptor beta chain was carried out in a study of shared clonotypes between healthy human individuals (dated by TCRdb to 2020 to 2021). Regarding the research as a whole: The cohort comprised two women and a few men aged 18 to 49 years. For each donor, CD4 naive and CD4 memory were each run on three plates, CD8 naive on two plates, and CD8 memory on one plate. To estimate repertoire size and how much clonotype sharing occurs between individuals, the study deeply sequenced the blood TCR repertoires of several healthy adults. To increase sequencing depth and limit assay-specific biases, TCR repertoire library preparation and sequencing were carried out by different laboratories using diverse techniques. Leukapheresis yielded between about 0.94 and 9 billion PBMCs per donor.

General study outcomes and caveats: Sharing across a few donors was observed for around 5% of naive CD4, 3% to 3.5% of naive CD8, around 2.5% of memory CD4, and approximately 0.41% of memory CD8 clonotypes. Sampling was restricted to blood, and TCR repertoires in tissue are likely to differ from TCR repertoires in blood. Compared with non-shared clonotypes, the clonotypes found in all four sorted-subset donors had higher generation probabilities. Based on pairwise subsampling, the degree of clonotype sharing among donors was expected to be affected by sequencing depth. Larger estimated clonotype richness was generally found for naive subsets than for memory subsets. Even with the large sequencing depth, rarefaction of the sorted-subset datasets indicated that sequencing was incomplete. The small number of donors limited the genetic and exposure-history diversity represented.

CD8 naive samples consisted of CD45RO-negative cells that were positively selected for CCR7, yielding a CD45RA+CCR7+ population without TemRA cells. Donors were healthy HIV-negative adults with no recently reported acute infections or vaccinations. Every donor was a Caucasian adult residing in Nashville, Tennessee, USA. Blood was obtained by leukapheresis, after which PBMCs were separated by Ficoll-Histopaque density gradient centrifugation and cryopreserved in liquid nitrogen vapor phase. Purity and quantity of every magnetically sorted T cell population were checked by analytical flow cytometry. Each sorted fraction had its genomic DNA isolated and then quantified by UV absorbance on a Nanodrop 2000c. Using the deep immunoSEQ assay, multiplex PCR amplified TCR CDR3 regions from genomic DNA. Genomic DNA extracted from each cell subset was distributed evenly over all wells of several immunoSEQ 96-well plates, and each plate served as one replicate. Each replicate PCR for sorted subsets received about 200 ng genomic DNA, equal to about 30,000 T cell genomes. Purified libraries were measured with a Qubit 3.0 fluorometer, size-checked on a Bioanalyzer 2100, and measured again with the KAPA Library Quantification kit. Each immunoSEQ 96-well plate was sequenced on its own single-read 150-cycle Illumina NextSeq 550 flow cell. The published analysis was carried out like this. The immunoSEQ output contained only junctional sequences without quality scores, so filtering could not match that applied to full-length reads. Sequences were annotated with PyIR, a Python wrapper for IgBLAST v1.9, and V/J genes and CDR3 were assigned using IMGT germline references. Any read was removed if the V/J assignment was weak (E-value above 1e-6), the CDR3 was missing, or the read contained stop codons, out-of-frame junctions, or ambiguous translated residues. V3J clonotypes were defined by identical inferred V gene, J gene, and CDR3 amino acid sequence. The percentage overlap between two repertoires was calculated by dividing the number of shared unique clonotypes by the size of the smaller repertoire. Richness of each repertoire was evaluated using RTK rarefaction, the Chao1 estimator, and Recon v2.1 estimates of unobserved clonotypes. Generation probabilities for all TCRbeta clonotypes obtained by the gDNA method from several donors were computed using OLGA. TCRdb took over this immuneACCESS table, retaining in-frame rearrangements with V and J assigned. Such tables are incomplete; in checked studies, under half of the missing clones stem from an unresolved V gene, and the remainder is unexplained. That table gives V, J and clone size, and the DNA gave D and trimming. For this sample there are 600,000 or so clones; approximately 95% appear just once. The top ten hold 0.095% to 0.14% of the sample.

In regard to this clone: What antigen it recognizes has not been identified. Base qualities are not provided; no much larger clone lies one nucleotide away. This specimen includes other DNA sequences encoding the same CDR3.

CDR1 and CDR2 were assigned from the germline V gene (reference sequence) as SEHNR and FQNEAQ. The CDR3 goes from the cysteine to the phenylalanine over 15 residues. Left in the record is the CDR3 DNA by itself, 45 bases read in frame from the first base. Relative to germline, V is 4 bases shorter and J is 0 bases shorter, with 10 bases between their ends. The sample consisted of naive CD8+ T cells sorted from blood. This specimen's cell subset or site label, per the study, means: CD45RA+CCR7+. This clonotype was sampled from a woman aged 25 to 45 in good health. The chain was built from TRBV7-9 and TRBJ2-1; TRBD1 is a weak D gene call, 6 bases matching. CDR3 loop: CASSSQGSSYNEQFF. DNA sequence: TGTGCCAGCAGCTCTCAGGGGAGCTCCTACAATGAGCAGTTCTTC.